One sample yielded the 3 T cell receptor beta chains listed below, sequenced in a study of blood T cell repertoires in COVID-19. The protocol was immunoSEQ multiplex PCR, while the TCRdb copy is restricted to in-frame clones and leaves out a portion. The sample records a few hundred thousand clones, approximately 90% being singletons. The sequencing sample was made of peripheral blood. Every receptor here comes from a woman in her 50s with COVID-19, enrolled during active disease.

The CDR3 protein is CASGLAGNTGELFF. The CDR3 region has the DNA TGTGCCAGCGGTCTAGCGGGGAACACCGGGGAGCTGTTTTTT. The chain links TRBV6-4 to TRBJ2-2, with 8 bases identical to TRBD2. From germline, CDR1 is MRHNA and CDR2 SNTAGT. V was clipped by 8 bases and J by 1 base; unmatched bases: 3. The CDR3 covers 14 residues.

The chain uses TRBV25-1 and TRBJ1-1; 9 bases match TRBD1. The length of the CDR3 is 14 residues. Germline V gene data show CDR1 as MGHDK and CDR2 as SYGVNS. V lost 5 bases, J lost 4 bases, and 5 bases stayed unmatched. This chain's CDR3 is CASSYGQGSTEAFF. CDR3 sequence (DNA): TGTGCCAGCAGTTACGGACAGGGGAGCACTGAAGCTTTCTTT.

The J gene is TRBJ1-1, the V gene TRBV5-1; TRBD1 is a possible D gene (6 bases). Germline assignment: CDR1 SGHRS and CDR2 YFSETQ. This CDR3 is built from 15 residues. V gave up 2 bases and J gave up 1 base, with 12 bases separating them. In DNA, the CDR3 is TGCGCCAGCAGCTTTACAGGGATCGGGAACACTGAAGCTTTCTTT. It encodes CASSFTGIGNTEAFF.